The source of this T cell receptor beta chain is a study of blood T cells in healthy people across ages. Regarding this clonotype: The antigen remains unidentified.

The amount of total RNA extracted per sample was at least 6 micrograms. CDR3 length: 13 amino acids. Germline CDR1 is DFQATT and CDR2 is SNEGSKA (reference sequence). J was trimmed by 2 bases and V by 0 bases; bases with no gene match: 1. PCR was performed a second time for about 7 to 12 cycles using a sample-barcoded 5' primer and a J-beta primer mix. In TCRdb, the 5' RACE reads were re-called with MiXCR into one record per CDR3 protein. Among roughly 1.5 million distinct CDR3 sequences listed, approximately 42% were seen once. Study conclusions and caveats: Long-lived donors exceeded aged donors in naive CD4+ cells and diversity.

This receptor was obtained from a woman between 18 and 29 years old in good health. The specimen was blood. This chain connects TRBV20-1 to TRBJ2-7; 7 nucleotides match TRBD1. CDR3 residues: CSARDTGAYEQYF. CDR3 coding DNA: TGCAGTGCTAGAGATACAGGGGCCTACGAGCAGTACTTC.